This TCR beta chain was recovered during a study of blood T cell repertoires in COVID-19. The method was immunoSEQ multiplex PCR; TCRdb's version includes in-frame clones alone and lacks a portion of them. The sample shows under 300,000 clones, more than 80% of them seen only once. The trim removed 5 bases at V and 5 bases at J, leaving 15 bases unmatched. This CDR3 is 16 amino acids long. CDR1 SGHTA and CDR2 FQGNSA come from the germline V gene. This sequence was found in a human donor in a cohort sampled during active COVID-19. The specimen was peripheral blood. The V call is TRBV7-2, the J call TRBJ2-7; 7 bases are a match to TRBD2. CDR3 sequence reads: CASSIPGLGGTNEQYF. The CDR3 nucleotides read TGTGCCAGCAGCATCCCCGGACTAGGAGGCACCAACGAGCAGTACTTC.